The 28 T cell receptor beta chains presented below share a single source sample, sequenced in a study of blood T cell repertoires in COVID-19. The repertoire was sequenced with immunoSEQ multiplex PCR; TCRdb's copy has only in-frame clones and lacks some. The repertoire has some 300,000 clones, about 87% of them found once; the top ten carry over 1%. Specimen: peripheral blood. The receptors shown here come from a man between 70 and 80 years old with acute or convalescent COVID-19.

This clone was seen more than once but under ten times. The CDR3 reads CASSQDLTSASYNEQFF. CDR3 DNA: TGCGCCAGCAGCCAAGATCTCACTAGCGCTTCCTACAATGAGCAGTTCTTC. This chain connects TRBV4-3 to TRBJ2-1; 7 bases are a match to TRBD2. The CDR3 contains 17 residues. Germline V gene data show CDR1 as LGHNA and CDR2 as YSLEER. The V segment lost 0 bases and the J segment 1 base; nucleotides outside the gene matches: 6.

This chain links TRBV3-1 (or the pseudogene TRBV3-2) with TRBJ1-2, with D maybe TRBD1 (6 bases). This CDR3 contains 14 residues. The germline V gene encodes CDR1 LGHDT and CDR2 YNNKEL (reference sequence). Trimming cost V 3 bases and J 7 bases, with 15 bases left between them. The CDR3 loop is CASSQETGNVGYTF. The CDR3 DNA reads TGTGCCAGCAGCCAGGAAACAGGGAACGTTGGCTACACCTTC.

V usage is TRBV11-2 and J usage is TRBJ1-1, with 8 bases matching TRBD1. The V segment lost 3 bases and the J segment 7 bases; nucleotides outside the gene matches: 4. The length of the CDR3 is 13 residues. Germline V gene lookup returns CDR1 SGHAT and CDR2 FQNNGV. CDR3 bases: TGTGCCAGCAGCTTTGACAGGGGATTTGAAGCTTTCTTT. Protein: CASSFDRGFEAFF.

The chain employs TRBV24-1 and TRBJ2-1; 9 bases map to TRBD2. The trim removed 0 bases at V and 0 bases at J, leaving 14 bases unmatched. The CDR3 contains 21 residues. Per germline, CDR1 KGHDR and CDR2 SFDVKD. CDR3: CATSDLVAGSLAGTSYNEQFF. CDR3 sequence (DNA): TGTGCCACCAGTGATTTGGTAGCCGGGTCCCTAGCGGGGACCTCCTACAATGAGCAGTTCTTC.

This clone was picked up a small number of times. The CDR3 loop reads CASSKRDTRRETQYF. As DNA, the CDR3 is TGTGCCAGCAGTAAAAGGGACACCCGGAGAGAGACCCAGTACTTC. The V call is TRBV6-2 or TRBV6-3, the J call TRBJ2-5; D possibly corresponds to TRBD1 (6 bases). V lost 5 bases to trimming and J lost 4 bases, with 17 bases between them. The CDR3 length is 15 residues. Germline CDR1 and CDR2: MNHEY and SVGEGT.

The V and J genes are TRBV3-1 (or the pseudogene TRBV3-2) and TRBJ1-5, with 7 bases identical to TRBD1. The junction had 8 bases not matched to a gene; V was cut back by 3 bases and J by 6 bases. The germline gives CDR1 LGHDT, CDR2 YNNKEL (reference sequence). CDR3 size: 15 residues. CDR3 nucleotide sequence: TGTGCCAGCAGCCATTTGAGACAGGGTAGTCAGCCCCAGCATTTT. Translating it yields CASSHLRQGSQPQHF.

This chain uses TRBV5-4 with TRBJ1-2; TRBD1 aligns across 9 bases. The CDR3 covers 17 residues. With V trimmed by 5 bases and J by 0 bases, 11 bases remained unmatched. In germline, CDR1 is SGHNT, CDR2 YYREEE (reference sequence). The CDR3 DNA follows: TGTGCCAGCAGTAGTGGGACAGGGAGAGCAACTAACTATGGCTACACCTTC. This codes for CASSSGTGRATNYGYTF.

CDR3: CASRGEEDRGYTF. As DNA, the CDR3 is TGTGCCAGCAGAGGTGAGGAGGATAGGGGCTACACCTTC. V and J are TRBV5-4 and TRBJ1-2; D uncertain. The length of the CDR3 is 13 residues. CDR1 and CDR2 (germline): SGHNT, YYREEE (reference sequence). Trimming took off 5 bases at V and 8 bases at J, with 16 bases between the two ends.

The CDR3 reads CAISEPPAGAGETQYF. CDR3 nucleotide sequence: TGTGCCATCAGTGAGCCCCCAGCGGGGGCCGGAGAGACCCAGTACTTC. The genes are TRBV10-3 and TRBJ2-5, with 8 bases that match TRBD2. Germline V CDR1 and CDR2: ENHRY, SYGVKD. The CDR3 consists of 16 residues. After removal of 2 bases from V and 4 bases from J, the junction contained 9 bases not matched to a gene.

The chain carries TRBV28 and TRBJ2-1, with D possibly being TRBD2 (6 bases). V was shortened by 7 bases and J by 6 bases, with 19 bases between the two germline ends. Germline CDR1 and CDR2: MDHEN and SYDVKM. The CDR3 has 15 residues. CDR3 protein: CASNRPGLQINEQFF. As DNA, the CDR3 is TGTGCCAGCAACCGACCGGGACTCCAAATCAATGAGCAGTTCTTC.

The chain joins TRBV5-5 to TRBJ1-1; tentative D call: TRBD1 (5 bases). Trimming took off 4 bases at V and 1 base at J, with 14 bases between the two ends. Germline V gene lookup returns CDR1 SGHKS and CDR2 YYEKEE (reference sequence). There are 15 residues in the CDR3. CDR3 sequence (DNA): TGTGCCAGCAGCCGGACCCAGGGAGGGAACACTGAAGCTTTCTTT. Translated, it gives CASSRTQGGNTEAFF.

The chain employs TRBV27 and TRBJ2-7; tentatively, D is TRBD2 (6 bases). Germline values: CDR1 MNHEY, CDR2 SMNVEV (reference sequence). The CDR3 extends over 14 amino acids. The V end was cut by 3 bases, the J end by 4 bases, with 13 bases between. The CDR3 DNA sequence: TGTGCCAGCAGTTTCCGGGGGAAGGCTTACGAGCAGTACTTC. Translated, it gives CASSFRGKAYEQYF.

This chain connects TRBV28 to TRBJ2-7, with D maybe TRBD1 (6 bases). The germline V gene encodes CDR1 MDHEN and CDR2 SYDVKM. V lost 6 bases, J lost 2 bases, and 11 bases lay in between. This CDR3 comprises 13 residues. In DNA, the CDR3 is TGTGCCAGCAGGGTAGGGGGTCCCTACGAGCAGTACTTC. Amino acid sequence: CASRVGGPYEQYF.

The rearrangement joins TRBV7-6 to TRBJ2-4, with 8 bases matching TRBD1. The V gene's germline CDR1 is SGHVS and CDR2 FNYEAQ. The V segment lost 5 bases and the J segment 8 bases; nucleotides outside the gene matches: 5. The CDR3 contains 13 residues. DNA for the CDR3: TGTGCCAGCAGCAGGACAGGGTTCGACATTCAGTACTTC. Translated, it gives CASSRTGFDIQYF.

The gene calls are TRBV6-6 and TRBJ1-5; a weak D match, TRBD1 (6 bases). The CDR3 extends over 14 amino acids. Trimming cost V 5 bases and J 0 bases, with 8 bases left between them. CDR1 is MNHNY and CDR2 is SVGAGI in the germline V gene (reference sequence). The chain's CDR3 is CASSTGTSNQPQHF. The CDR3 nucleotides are TGTGCCAGCAGTACAGGGACTAGCAATCAGCCCCAGCATTTT.

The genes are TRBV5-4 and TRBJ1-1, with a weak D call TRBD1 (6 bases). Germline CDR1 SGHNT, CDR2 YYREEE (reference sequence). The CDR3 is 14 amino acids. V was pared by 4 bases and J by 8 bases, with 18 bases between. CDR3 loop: CASSPGISTGEAFF. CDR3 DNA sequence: TGTGCCAGCAGCCCGGGGATATCGACAGGAGAAGCTTTCTTT.

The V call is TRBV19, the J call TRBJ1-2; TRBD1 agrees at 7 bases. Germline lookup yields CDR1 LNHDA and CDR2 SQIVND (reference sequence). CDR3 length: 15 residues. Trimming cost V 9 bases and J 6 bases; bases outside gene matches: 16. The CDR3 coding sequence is TGTGCCAGCCGAACAGGGGCAAGGGGCTTTCATGGCTACACCTTC. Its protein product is CASRTGARGFHGYTF. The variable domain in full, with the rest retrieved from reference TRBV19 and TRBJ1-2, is DGGITQSPKYLFRKEGQNVTLSCEQNLNHDAMYWYRQDPGQGLRLIYYSQIVNDFQKGDIAEGYSVSREKKESFPLTVTSAQKNPTAFYLCASRTGARGFHGYTFGSGTRLTVV.

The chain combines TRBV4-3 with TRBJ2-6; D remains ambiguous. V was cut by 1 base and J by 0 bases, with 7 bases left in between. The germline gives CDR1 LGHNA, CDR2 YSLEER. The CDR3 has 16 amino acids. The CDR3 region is CASSQVSSSGANVLTF. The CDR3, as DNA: TGCGCCAGCAGCCAAGTTTCGAGCTCTGGGGCCAACGTCCTGACTTTC.

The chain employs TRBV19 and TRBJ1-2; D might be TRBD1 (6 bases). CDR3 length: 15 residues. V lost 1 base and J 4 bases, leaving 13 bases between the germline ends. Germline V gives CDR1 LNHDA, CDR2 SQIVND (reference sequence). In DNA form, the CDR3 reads TGTGCCAGTAGTATAGGGGCAGGGGTTACCTATGGCTACACCTTC. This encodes CASSIGAGVTYGYTF.

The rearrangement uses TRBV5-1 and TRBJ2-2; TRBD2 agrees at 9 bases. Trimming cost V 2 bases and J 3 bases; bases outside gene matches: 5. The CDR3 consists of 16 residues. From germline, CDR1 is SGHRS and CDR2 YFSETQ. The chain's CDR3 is CASSLMGGGDTGELFF. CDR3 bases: TGCGCCAGCAGCTTAATGGGCGGGGGGGACACCGGGGAGCTGTTTTTT.

The CDR3 DNA is TGTGCCAGCAGCCAGCAACTAGGAGATACGCAGTATTTT. Translating it yields CASSQQLGDTQYF. The chain combines TRBV4-2 with TRBJ2-3; tentatively, D is TRBD2 (5 bases). The CDR3 loop spans 13 amino acids. The germline V and J ends were trimmed by 3 bases and 5 bases, with 9 bases remaining between them. Germline V gene lookup returns CDR1 LGHNA and CDR2 YNFKEQ.

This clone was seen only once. CDR3 in DNA: TGTGCCAGTAGCGGGACAGCCAGCAATCAGCCCCAGCATTTT. As protein: CASSGTASNQPQHF. The J gene is TRBJ1-5, the V gene TRBV19; 7 bases match TRBD1. The germline gives CDR1 LNHDA, CDR2 SQIVND (reference sequence). With V trimmed by 6 bases and J by 1 base, 3 bases remained unmatched. This CDR3 is 14 amino acids long. Complete variable domain (other parts from reference TRBV19 and TRBJ1-5): DGGITQSPKYLFRKEGQNVTLSCEQNLNHDAMYWYRQDPGQGLRLIYYSQIVNDFQKGDIAEGYSVSREKKESFPLTVTSAQKNPTAFYLCASSGTASNQPQHFGDGTRLSIL.

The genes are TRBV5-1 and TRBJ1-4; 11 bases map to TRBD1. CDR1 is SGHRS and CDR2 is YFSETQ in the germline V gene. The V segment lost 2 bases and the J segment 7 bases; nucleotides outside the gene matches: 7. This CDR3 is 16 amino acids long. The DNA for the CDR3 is TGCGCCAGCAGCTTAGGACAGGGGGCGTTAGGTGAAAAACTGTTTTTT. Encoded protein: CASSLGQGALGEKLFF. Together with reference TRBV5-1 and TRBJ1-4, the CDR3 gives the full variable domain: KAGVTQTPRYLIKTRGQQVTLSCSPISGHRSVSWYQQTPGQGLQFLFEYFSETQRNKGNFPGRFSGRQFSNSRSEMNVSTLELGDSALYLCASSLGQGALGEKLFFGSGTQLSVL.

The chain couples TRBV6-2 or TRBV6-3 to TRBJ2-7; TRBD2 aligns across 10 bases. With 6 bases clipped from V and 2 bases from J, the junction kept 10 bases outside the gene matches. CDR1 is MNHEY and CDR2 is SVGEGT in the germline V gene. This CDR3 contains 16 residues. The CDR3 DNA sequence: TGTGCCAGCAGCCAGAGTGGACTAGCGGTTACCTACGAGCAGTACTTC. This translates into CASSQSGLAVTYEQYF.

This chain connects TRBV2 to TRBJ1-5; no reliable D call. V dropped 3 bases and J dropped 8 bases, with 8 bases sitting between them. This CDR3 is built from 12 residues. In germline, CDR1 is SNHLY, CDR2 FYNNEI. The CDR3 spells CASSDLAEPQHF. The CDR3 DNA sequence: TGTGCCAGCAGTGACCTGGCAGAGCCCCAGCATTTT. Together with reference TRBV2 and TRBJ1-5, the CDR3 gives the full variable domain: EPEVTQTPSHQVTQMGQEVILRCVPISNHLYFYWYRQILGQKVEFLVSFYNNEISEKSEIFDDQFSVERPDGSNFTLKIRSTKLEDSAMYFCASSDLAEPQHFGDGTRLSIL.

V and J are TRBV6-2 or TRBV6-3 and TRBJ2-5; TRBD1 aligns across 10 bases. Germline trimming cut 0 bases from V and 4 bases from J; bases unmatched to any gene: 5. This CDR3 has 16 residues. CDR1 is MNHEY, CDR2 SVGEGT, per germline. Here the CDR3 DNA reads TGTGCCAGCAGTTACTCGTACGGACAGGGGGGAGAGACCCAGTACTTC. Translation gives CASSYSYGQGGETQYF.

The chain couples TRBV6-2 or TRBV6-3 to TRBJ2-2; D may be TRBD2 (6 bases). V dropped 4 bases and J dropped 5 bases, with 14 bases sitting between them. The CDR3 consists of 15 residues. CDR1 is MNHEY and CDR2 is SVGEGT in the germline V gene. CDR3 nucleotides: TGTGCCAGCAGTTCTCGGAGGGGTTGGACCGGGGAGCTGTTTTTT. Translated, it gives CASSSRRGWTGELFF.

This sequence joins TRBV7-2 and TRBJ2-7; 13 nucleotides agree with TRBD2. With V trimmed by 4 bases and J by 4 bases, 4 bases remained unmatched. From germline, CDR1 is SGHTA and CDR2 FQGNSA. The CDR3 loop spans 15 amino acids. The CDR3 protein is CASSYQTSGGYEQYF. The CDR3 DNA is TGTGCCAGCAGCTACCAGACTAGCGGGGGGTACGAGCAGTACTTC.